A selection of T cell receptor beta chains follows, all from one sample in a study of blood T cell repertoires in COVID-19. Assay used: immunoSEQ multiplex PCR; TCRdb lists only in-frame clones, some missing. The sample holds approximately 220,000 clones, around 88% seen once. The sequenced material came from PBMCs or T cells enriched from blood (not recorded which). The source of these receptors is a woman in her 30s who had been exposed to COVID-19. CDR3s include the opening cysteine and the closing phenylalanine or tryptophan. D genes are given only for firm matches. Some rows have no size entry. The others give once, few or many, or a class for an expanded clone.

j_gene | abundance | v_gene | len | d_gene | CDR3aa | CDR3nt
TRBJ1-1 | NA | TRBV18 | 13 | NA | CASSRDRTTEAFF | TGTGCCAGCTCACGAGACAGGACGACTGAAGCTTTCTTT
TRBJ2-1 | NA | TRBV7-3 | 16 | NA | CASSPLQGFDLNEQFF | TGTGCCAGCAGCCCTCTGCAGGGCTTCGATCTAAATGAGCAGTTCTTC
TRBJ1-2 | NA | TRBV5-6 | 16 | NA | CASSPGDSRQLYGYTF | TGTGCCAGCAGCCCGGGAGACTCGAGGCAGCTCTATGGCTACACCTTC
TRBJ1-1 | NA | TRBV19 | 15 | TRBD1 | CASSIGQGAYTEAFF | TGTGCCAGTAGTATCGGACAGGGGGCATACACTGAAGCTTTCTTT
TRBJ1-1 | NA | TRBV19 | 14 | TRBD1 | CASSIRTGKTEAFF | TGTGCCAGTAGTATCCGGACAGGGAAAACTGAAGCTTTCTTT
TRBJ1-2 | NA | TRBV18 | 14 | NA | CASSPGGGNYGYTF | TGTGCCAGCTCACCAGGGGGCGGAAACTATGGCTACACCTTC
TRBJ1-2 | NA | TRBV7-2 | 13 | NA | CASSTTPPGGYTF | TGTGCCAGCAGCACGACTCCCCCTGGGGGCTACACCTTC
TRBJ2-3 | NA | TRBV9 | 12 | NA | CASSESGPTQYF | TGTGCCAGCAGCGAGAGCGGGCCTACGCAGTATTTT
TRBJ1-5 | NA | TRBV6-1 | 15 | NA | CASSEDRSINQPQHF | TGTGCCAGCAGTGAAGACAGGTCAATAAATCAGCCCCAGCATTTT
TRBJ1-5 | NA | TRBV3-1/TRBV3-2 | 13 | NA | CASSFQGGQPQHF | TGTGCCAGCAGCTTCCAGGGAGGCCAGCCCCAGCATTTT
TRBJ2-2 | NA | TRBV5-1 | 18 | TRBD2 | CASSTRPLAGGTTGELFF | TGCGCCAGCAGCACCCGTCCTCTAGCGGGGGGTACCACCGGGGAGCTGTTTTTT
TRBJ2-7 | NA | TRBV6-5 | 16 | TRBD1 | CASSFHPDRGLREQYF | TGTGCCAGCAGTTTCCACCCGGACAGGGGGCTACGGGAGCAGTACTTC
TRBJ1-1 | few | TRBV5-1 | 14 | NA | CASSFGKDDTEAFF | TGCGCCAGCAGCTTCGGGAAGGATGACACTGAAGCTTTCTTT
TRBJ1-1 | NA | TRBV13 | 18 | TRBD1 | CASSNRLTGGGRNTEAFF | TGTGCCAGCAGCAACCGTCTGACAGGGGGCGGGAGGAACACTGAAGCTTTCTTT
TRBJ2-7 | NA | TRBV5-1 | 13 | NA | CASSLRGYYEQYF | TGCGCCAGCAGCTTGAGGGGGTACTACGAGCAGTACTTC
TRBJ2-2 | NA | TRBV24-1 | 16 | TRBD1 | CATSDSGTGNTGELFF | TGTGCCACCAGTGATTCCGGGACAGGGAACACCGGGGAGCTGTTTTTT
TRBJ1-6 | NA | TRBV9 | 15 | NA | CASSSPGAGNSPLHF | TGTGCCAGCAGCTCACCAGGGGCGGGTAATTCACCCCTCCACTTT
TRBJ2-2 | NA | TRBV5-1 | 16 | TRBD1 | CASSPGQARRSGELFF | TGCGCCAGCAGCCCCGGACAGGCCAGAAGGTCCGGGGAGCTGTTTTTT